These T cell receptor beta chains were read from a single sample in a study of blood T cell repertoires in COVID-19. Clones were read by immunoSEQ multiplex PCR, and TCRdb kept only the in-frame ones, dropping some. The sample includes more than 200,000 clones, less than 90% seen only once; the top ten take approximately 0.69%. Sequencing was carried out using peripheral blood. These receptors all come from a middle-aged man with acute or convalescent COVID-19. Both conserved end residues are part of each CDR3. D genes are given only for firm matches. Only part of the rows carry a size: once, few, many, or a class if the clone is expanded.

TRBJ2-7 | TRBV19 | NA | TRBD1 | CASNPRDSTAYEQYF | TGTGCCTCCAACCCCCGGGACAGCACCGCCTACGAGCAGTACTTC
TRBJ1-3 | TRBV7-8 | NA | NA | CASSPGPGSGNTIYF | TGTGCCAGCAGCCCCGGCCCGGGCTCTGGAAACACCATATATTTT
TRBJ1-5 | TRBV19 | NA | NA | CATTQGAYNQPQHF | TGTGCCACTACACAGGGCGCCTACAATCAGCCCCAGCATTTT
TRBJ2-7 | TRBV19 | NA | NA | CASGQIYEQYF | TGTGCCAGTGGACAGATCTACGAGCAGTACTTC
TRBJ2-1 | TRBV6-6 | NA | NA | CASSYRLDHEQFF | TGTGCCAGCAGTTACAGACTAGACCATGAGCAGTTCTTC
TRBJ2-7 | TRBV6-6 | NA | NA | CASRTGLAGEQYF | TGTGCCAGCAGAACCGGACTGGCTGGAGAGCAGTACTTC
TRBJ1-2 | TRBV9 | NA | NA | CASSKAHAGQIDGYTF | TGTGCCAGCAGCAAAGCCCATGCGGGGCAGATCGATGGCTACACCTTC
TRBJ2-1 | TRBV19 | NA | NA | CASALPYNEQFF | TGTGCCAGTGCCCTACCGTACAATGAGCAGTTCTTC
TRBJ2-6 | TRBV4-3 | NA | NA | CASSPGARSGANVLTF | TGCGCCAGCAGCCCTGGGGCGCGCTCTGGGGCCAACGTCCTGACTTTC
TRBJ1-2 | TRBV6-6 | NA | NA | CASTPRSQGNYGYTF | TGTGCCAGCACCCCTCGGTCCCAGGGCAACTATGGCTACACCTTC
TRBJ1-2 | TRBV15 | NA | NA | CATSGRSAQSYGYTF | TGTGCCACCAGCGGTCGTAGCGCCCAAAGCTATGGCTACACCTTC
TRBJ2-1 | TRBV4-3 | NA | TRBD2 | CASSLRGGAVSYNEQFF | TGCGCCAGCAGCCTTCGCGGGGGGGCCGTCTCCTACAATGAGCAGTTCTTC
TRBJ2-1 | TRBV6-2/TRBV6-3 | NA | TRBD1 | CASSYPTGRYNEQFF | TGTGCCAGCAGTTACCCGACAGGGCGCTACAATGAGCAGTTCTTC
TRBJ2-1 | TRBV7-9 | NA | TRBD2 | CASSRPGTSGGDSFNEQFF | TGTGCCAGCAGCAGACCCGGGACTAGCGGGGGTGATTCGTTTAATGAGCAGTTCTTC
TRBJ1-1 | TRBV3-1/TRBV3-2 | NA | NA | CASSQEGGGRSGNTEAFF | TGTGCCAGCAGCCAAGAGGGGGGAGGAAGGTCAGGGAACACTGAAGCTTTCTTT
TRBJ2-5 | TRBV6-5 | once | NA | CASRRELGDETQYF | TGTGCCAGCCGGAGGGAGCTAGGGGATGAGACCCAGTACTTC
TRBJ1-4 | TRBV27 | once | NA | CASSALGMAAGGEKLFF | TGTGCCAGCAGTGCCTTGGGTATGGCGGCGGGTGGTGAAAAACTGTTTTTT
TRBJ1-2 | TRBV29-1 | NA | TRBD1 | CSVTGVSGYTF | TGCAGCGTAACAGGGGTTAGCGGCTACACCTTC
TRBJ1-4 | TRBV5-5 | NA | TRBD1 | CASSLVGQGPLMSEKLFF | TGTGCCAGCAGCTTGGTCGGACAGGGCCCCCTAATGAGTGAAAAACTGTTTTTT
TRBJ2-7 | TRBV10-1 | NA | TRBD2 | CASTRVGEGSYEQYF | TGCGCCAGCACTAGGGTGGGGGAGGGGTCCTACGAGCAGTACTTC
TRBJ1-2 | TRBV6-5 | NA | NA | CASSYGRYGYTF | TGTGCCAGCAGTTACGGGCGCTATGGCTACACCTTC
TRBJ2-5 | TRBV7-2 | NA | TRBD2 | CASSRLAGGQETQYF | TGTGCCAGCAGCCGGCTAGCGGGGGGGCAAGAGACCCAGTACTTC
TRBJ2-7 | TRBV19 | NA | TRBD2 | CASSRPGQTSGYEQYF | TGTGCCAGTAGCCGACCGGGACAGACTAGCGGCTACGAGCAGTACTTC
TRBJ1-1 | TRBV3-1/TRBV3-2 | NA | NA | CASSQLSGSREAF | TGTGCCAGCAGCCAGCTATCAGGGAGCCGGGAGGCCTTT
TRBJ2-5 | TRBV5-1 | NA | TRBD2 | CASEMTSGGGKTQYF | TGCGCCAGCGAGATGACTAGCGGGGGAGGAAAGACCCAGTACTTC
TRBJ2-1 | TRBV19 | NA | TRBD2 | CASSIPLAGGPNEQFF | TGTGCCAGTAGTATCCCACTAGCGGGGGGACCGAATGAGCAGTTCTTC
TRBJ1-1 | TRBV4-1 | NA | TRBD1 | CASSQGTGGNTEAFF | TGCGCCAGCAGCCAAGGGACAGGGGGCAACACTGAAGCTTTCTTT
TRBJ2-1 | TRBV4-3 | NA | NA | CASSQVGGSYNEQFF | TGCGCCAGCAGCCAAGTCGGGGGAAGCTACAATGAGCAGTTCTTC
TRBJ1-4 | TRBV6-5 | NA | NA | CASSYAGGGKLFF | TGTGCCAGCAGTTACGCCGGGGGGGGAAAACTGTTTTTT
TRBJ2-5 | TRBV9 | NA | TRBD2 | CASSMTSGDGTQYF | TGTGCCAGCAGCATGACTAGCGGGGACGGGACCCAGTACTTC
TRBJ2-5 | TRBV19 | NA | NA | CASTREWAQLETQYF | TGTGCCAGTACCCGGGAGTGGGCCCAACTGGAGACCCAGTACTTC
TRBJ2-5 | TRBV27 | NA | NA | CASSLSRGPLGETQYF | TGTGCCAGCAGTTTATCGCGCGGCCCCCTCGGGGAGACCCAGTACTTC
TRBJ2-5 | TRBV7-7 | NA | TRBD1 | CASSLGQGALETQYF | TGTGCTAGCAGCTTAGGACAGGGGGCACTGGAGACCCAGTACTTC
TRBJ2-7 | TRBV3-1/TRBV3-2 | NA | TRBD1 | CASSDGTGGYEQYF | TGTGCCAGCAGCGATGGGACAGGGGGATACGAGCAGTACTTC
TRBJ1-1 | TRBV28 | once | NA | CASSVIPGVGQAFF | TGTGCCAGCAGTGTGATTCCAGGGGTGGGCCAAGCTTTCTTT
TRBJ2-3 | TRBV18 | NA | TRBD2 | CASSSEAGGGTDTQYF | TGTGCCAGCTCGTCGGAAGCGGGAGGTGGCACAGATACGCAGTATTTT